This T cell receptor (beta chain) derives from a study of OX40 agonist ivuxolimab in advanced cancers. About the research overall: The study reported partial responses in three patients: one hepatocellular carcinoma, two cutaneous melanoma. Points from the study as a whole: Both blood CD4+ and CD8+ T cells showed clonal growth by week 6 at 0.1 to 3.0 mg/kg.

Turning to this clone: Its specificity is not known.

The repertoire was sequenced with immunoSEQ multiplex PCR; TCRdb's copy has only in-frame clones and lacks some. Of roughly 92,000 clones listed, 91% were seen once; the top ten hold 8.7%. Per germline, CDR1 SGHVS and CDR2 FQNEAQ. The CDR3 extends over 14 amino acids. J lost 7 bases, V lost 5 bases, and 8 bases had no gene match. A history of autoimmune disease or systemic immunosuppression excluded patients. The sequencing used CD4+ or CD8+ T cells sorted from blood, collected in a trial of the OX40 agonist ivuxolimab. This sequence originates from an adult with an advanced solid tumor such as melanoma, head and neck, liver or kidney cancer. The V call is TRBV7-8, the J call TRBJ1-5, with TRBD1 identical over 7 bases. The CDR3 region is CASSPDRLGQPQHF. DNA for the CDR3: TGTGCCAGCAGCCCGGACAGGCTCGGGCAGCCCCAGCATTTT.